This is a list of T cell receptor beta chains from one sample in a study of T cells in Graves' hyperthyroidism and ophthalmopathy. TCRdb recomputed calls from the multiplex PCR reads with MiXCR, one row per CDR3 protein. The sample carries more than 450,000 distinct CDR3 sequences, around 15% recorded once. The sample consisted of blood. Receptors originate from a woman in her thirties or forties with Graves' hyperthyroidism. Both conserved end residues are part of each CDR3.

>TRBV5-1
CASSLASGELYYEQYF
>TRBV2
CASRKGGLSYEQYF
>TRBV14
CASSDRGSPYNEQFF
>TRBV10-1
CASSEDPSGNTIYF
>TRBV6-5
CASSYEPRDYYEQYF
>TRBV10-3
CAATGSDSGNTIYF
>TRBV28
CASSPQVPAVSGNTIYF
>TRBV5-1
CASNPTDRDSYSTDTQYF
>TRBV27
CASTLGLAGTSSYNEQFF
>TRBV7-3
CAQESPPYNQPQHF
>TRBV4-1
CASSQDERGGNEQFF
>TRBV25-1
CASSVGGYEQYF
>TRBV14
CASSEELAGPYNEQFF
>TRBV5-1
CASSLDGAENEKLFF
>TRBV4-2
CASSHLDRSYEQYF
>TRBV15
CATSSTSGRASGELFF
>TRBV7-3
CASPAGAADTQYF
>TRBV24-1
CATSDSGRGDTYEQYF
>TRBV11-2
CASSLSRDSSYEQYF
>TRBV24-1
CATSDGGTSGGNTGELFF
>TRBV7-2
CASSSTSGGNEQFF
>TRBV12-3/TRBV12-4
CASSFSGTGFEQYF
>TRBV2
CASQKTKYSNQPQHF
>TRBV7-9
CASSPTSGRAQGTQYF
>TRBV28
CASSPVKTGTASYEQYF
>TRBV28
CASSPQTSGRDEQFF
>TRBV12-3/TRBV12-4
CASSLAGDGPTYEQYF
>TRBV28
CASSPRDTDYEQYF
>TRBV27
CASSALSQGNTEAFF
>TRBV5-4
CASSQDRRINEQFF
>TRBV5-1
CASCRDPCYEQYF
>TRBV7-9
CASRLDKEQFF
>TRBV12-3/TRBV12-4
CASILGHRNQPQHF
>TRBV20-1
CSALDQTYEQYF
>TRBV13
CASSFRVMYTEAFF
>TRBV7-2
CASSPPTGFTDTQYF
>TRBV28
CASITKVGEQYF
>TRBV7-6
CASSLGFSYNEQFF
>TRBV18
CASSRTTHNEQFF
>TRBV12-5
CASAGTGFYNEQFF
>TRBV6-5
CASSYPDTLISSGGAYEQYF